The 5 T cell receptor beta chains reported below all come from one sample, sequenced in a study of blood T cell repertoires in COVID-19. The protocol was immunoSEQ multiplex PCR, while the TCRdb copy is restricted to in-frame clones and leaves out a portion. The table includes just under 85,000 clones, around four fifths detected once. Sequenced: peripheral blood. The receptors come from a woman aged 55-69 years with acute or convalescent COVID-19.

This chain joins TRBV7-9 and TRBJ1-1, with 8 nucleotides matching TRBD1. Trimming at V came to 8 bases and at J to 5 bases, leaving 10 bases not matched to a gene. CDR1 SEHNR and CDR2 FQNEAQ come from the germline V gene (reference sequence). The CDR3 has 14 amino acids. The CDR3, as DNA: TGTGCCAGCGAGGGGGTCAGGGGGCGAACTGAAGCTTTCTTT. Its protein product is CASEGVRGRTEAFF. Full variable domain (remainder filled in from reference TRBV7-9 and TRBJ1-1): DTGVSQNPRHKITKRGQNVTFRCDPISEHNRLYWYRQTLGQGPEFLTYFQNEAQLEKSRLLSDRFSAERPKGSFSTLEIQRTEQGDSAMYLCASEGVRGRTEAFFGQGTRLTVV.

The chain has TRBV30 and TRBJ1-1, with D perhaps TRBD1 (5 bases). The length of the CDR3 is 13 residues. Germline V lookup: CDR1 GTSNPN, CDR2 SVGIG (reference sequence). V was clipped by 3 bases and J by 0 bases, with 8 bases between them. This CDR3 reads CAWRTVVNTEAFF. As DNA, the CDR3 is TGTGCCTGGAGGACAGTAGTGAACACTGAAGCTTTCTTT.

The CDR3 spells CASSRFGNEQFF. For the CDR3, the DNA is TGTGCCAGCAGCCGTTTCGGCAATGAGCAGTTCTTC. V gene TRBV11-3 combines with J gene TRBJ2-1; no clear D. There are 12 residues in the CDR3. The germline V gene has CDR1 SGHNT and CDR2 YENEEA. With 5 bases removed from V and 6 bases from J, the gap between germline ends came to 8 bases.

The V and J genes are TRBV27 and TRBJ2-7, with D possibly matching TRBD1 (6 bases). Looked up from germline, CDR1 is MNHEY and CDR2 is SMNVEV (reference sequence). The CDR3 length is 15 residues. With 5 bases removed from V and 9 bases from J, the gap between germline ends came to 23 bases. The CDR3, as DNA: TGTGCCAGCAGTCCCAACAACAGGGTGCCTATAGGGCAGTACTTC. This encodes CASSPNNRVPIGQYF.

This clone was observed a few times. The chain combines TRBV30 with TRBJ2-3; no reliable D call. Germline CDR1 and CDR2: GTSNPN and SVGIG (reference sequence). This CDR3 is 18 amino acids long. Trimming removed 0 bases at V and 0 bases at J, with 19 bases between. In DNA form, the CDR3 reads TGTGCCTGGAGTGTACAACGTGCGGTATTGACTAGCACAGATACGCAGTATTTT. Translation gives CAWSVQRAVLTSTDTQYF.